This T cell receptor (beta chain) was sequenced during a study of blood T cells in healthy people across ages. Study outcomes and limitations: Observed TCR beta diversity per million T cells went down as age went up. This fall followed a roughly linear course with age.

Through a sample-barcoded 5' primer and a J-beta primer mix, a second PCR was run for roughly 6 to 12 cycles. MiXCR, applied by TCRdb to the 5' RACE reads, yields one record per CDR3 protein. The sample carries some 850,000 distinct CDR3 sequences, 20% to 30% recorded once. Each sample provided at least 6 micrograms of extracted total RNA. V lost 3 bases and J 4 bases, leaving 12 bases between the germline ends. The CDR3 length is 13 residues. Per germline, CDR1 DFQATT and CDR2 SNEGSKA (reference sequence). Remarks on this clonotype: The antigen is unknown.

This sample was also put to use in a study of T cells of mothers and their children.

The specimen sequenced was blood. The source of this sequence is a boy between 10 and 17 years old in good health. The chain joins TRBV20-1 to TRBJ1-1; a possible D gene is TRBD1 (6 bases). The CDR3 sequence is CSASKQGPTEAFF. DNA for the CDR3: TGCAGTGCTAGCAAACAGGGACCCACTGAAGCTTTCTTT.